This TCR beta chain was observed in a study of Ad26.COV2.S vaccination and SARS-CoV-2 variants. Study summary: Ad26.COV2.S arm of COV1001 included the donor. Intramuscularly, Ad26.COV2.S was given either once or twice, 56 days apart.

The germline CDR1 and CDR2 sequences are SEHNR and FQNEAQ (reference sequence). Trimming left V 2 bases short and J 3 bases short, with 7 bases between. The CDR3 spans 13 residues. Study results and limitations: CD8+ and CD4+ T cells specific for spike reportedly responded with substantial breadth after vaccination.

Comments on this clone: The antigen remains undetermined. This same CDR3 is encoded by further DNA sequences in the sample.

TCRdb's copy holds only in-frame clones and misses some; the assay was immunoSEQ multiplex PCR. The data hold about 350,000 clones, with around 90% observed a single time. Regarding treatment: over 15 received Ad26.COV2.S at low or high dose, single or two shots; several received placebo; per-sample allocation not given. Material that was analyzed had been drawn on day 63 after the first vaccine or placebo injection. This person who donated was an adult of 18-55 years in Boston. The source is a person between 18 and 65 years old who received the Ad26.COV2.S COVID-19 vaccine or a placebo. The rearrangement uses TRBV7-9 and TRBJ1-2; no definite D call. The sequencing used peripheral blood, collected in a trial of Ad26.COV2.S vaccine versus placebo. CDR3 residues: CASSLTGDYGYTF. The DNA of the CDR3 is TGTGCCAGCAGCTTAACCGGGGACTATGGCTACACCTTC.